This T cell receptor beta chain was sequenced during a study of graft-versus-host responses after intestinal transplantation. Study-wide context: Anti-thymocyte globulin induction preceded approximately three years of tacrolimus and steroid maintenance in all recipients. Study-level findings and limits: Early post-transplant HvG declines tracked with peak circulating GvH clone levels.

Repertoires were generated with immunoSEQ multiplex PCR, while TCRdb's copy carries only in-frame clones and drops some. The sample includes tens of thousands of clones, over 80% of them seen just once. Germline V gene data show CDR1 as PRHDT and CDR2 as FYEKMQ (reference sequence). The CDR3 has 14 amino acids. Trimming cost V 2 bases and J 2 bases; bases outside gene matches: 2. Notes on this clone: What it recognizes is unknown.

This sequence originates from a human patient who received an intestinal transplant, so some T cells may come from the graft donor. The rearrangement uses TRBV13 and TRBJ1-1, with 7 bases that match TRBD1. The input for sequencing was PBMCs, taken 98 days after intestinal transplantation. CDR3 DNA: TGTGCCAGCAGCTTAAGGGGGCAAAACACTGAAGCTTTCTTT. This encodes CASSLRGQNTEAFF.